This TCR beta chain comes out of a study of graft-versus-host responses after intestinal transplantation. For the study at large: Anti-thymocyte globulin was used for induction in all recipients, who then took tacrolimus and steroids for approximately three years.

Study conclusions and caveats: Graft-donor T cell macrochimerism coincided with high graft-versus-host to host-versus-graft clonal ratios in allografts. The recipient marrow held GvH clones, and some of them showed up first in ileum or blood.

Assay: immunoSEQ multiplex PCR; the TCRdb copy retains only in-frame clones and omits some. The table records 80,000 to 100,000 clones, roughly 92% of them present only once. Points on this clone: Antigen: not known.

With 5 bases clipped from V and 3 bases from J, the junction kept 3 bases outside the gene matches. This CDR3 spans 14 amino acids. The V gene's germline CDR1 is SGHTA and CDR2 FQGTGA. This sample comprised unstimulated CD8+ T cells sorted from spleen or lymph node cells, obtained before transplant. This TCR was sampled from a human donor who was the organ donor for an intestinal transplant. This chain uses TRBV7-3 with TRBJ2-7, with 11 bases identical to TRBD1. The DNA of the CDR3 is TGTGCCAGCAGCCCCGGGACAGGGGGCTACGAGCAGTACTTC. It specifies CASSPGTGGYEQYF.